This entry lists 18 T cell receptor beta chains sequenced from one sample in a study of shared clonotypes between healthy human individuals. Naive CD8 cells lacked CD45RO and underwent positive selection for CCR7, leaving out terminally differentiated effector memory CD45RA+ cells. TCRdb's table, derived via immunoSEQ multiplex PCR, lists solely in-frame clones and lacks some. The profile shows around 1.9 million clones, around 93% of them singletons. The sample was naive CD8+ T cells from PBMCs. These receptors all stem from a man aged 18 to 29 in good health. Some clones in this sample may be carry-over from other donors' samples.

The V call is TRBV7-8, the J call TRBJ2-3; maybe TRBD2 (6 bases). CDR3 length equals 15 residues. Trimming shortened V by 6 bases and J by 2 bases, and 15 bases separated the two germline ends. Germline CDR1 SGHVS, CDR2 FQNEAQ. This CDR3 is CASREGPGNTDTQYF. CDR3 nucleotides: TGTGCCAGCAGGGAGGGGCCAGGGAACACAGATACGCAGTATTTT.

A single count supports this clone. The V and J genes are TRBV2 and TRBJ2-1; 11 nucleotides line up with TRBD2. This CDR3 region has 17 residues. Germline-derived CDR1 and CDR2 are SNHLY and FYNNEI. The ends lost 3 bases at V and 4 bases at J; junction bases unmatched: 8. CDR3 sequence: CASSDPRTSGQYNEQFF. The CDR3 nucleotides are TGTGCCAGCAGTGATCCCCGGACTAGCGGGCAATACAATGAGCAGTTCTTC.

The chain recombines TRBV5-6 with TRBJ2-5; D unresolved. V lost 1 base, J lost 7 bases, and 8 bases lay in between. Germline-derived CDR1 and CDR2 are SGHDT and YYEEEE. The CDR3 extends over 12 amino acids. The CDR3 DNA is TGTGCCAGCAGCTTGAATGTTGGGACCCAGTACTTC. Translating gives CASSLNVGTQYF.

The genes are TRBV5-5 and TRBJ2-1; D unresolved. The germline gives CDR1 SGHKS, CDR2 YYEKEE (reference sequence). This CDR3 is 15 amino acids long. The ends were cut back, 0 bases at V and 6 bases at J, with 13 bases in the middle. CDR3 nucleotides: TGTGCCAGCAGCTTGGAAGGGCCCACTACCAATGAGCAGTTCTTC. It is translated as CASSLEGPTTNEQFF. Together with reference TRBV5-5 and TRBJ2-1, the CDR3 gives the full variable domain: DAGVTQSPTHLIKTRGQQVTLRCSPISGHKSVSWYQQVLGQGPQFIFQYYEKEERGRGNFPDRFSARQFPNYSSELNVNALLLGDSALYLCASSLEGPTTNEQFFGPGTRLTVL.

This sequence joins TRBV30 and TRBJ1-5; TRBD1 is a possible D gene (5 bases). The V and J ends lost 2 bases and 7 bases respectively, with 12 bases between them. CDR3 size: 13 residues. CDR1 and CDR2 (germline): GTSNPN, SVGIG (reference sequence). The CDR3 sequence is CAWSHGGVQPQHF. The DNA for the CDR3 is TGTGCCTGGAGTCACGGGGGGGTCCAGCCCCAGCATTTT.

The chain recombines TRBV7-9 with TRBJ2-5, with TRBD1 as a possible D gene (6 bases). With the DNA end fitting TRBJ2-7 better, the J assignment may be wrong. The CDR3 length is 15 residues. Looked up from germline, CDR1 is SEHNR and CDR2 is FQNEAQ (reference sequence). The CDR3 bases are TGTGCCAGCAGCTCAAACCGGGACATTTCCTACGAGCAGTACTTC. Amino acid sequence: CASSSNRDISYEQYF.

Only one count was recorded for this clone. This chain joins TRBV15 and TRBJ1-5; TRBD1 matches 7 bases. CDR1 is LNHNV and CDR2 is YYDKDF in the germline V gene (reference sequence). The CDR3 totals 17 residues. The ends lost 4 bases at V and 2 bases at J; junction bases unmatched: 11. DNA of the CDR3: TGTGCCACCAGCAATCGACAGGGAGAATTTGGCAATCAGCCCCAGCATTTT. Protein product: CATSNRQGEFGNQPQHF.

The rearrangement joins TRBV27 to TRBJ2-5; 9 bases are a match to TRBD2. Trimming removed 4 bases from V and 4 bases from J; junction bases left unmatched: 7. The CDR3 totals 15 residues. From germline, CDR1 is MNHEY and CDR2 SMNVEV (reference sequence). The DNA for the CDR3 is TGTGCCAGCAGTTGGGATAGCGGGAGCGTAGAGACCCAGTACTTC. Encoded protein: CASSWDSGSVETQYF.

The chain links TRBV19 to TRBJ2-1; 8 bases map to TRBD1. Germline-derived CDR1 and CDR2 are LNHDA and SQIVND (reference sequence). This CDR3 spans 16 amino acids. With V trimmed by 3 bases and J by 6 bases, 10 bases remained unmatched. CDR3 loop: CASSILGTGTGNEQFF. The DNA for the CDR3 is TGTGCCAGTAGTATTTTGGGGACAGGTACAGGCAATGAGCAGTTCTTC.

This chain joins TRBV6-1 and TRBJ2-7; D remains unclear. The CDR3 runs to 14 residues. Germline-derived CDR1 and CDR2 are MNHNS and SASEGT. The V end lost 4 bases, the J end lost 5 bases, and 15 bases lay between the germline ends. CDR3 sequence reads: CASSGGVVSNEQYF. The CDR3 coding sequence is TGTGCCAGCAGTGGTGGGGTGGTGTCCAACGAGCAGTACTTC.

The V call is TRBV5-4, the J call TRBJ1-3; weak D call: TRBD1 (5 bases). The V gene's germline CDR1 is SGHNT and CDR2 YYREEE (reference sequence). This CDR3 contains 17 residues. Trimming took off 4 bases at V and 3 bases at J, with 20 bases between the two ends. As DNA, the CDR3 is TGTGCCAGCAGCCGCGGGGGGATCCCCTCGGATGGAAACACCATATATTTT. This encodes CASSRGGIPSDGNTIYF.

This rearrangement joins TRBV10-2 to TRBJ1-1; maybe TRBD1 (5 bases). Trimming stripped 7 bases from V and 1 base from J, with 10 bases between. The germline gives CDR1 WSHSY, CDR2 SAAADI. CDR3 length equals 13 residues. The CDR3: CASTLTGNTEAFF. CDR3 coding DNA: TGCGCCAGCACCCTCACAGGGAACACTGAAGCTTTCTTT.

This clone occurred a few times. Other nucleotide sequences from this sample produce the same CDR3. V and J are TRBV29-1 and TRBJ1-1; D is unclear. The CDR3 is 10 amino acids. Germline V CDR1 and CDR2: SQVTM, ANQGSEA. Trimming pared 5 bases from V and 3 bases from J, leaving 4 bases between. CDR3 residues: CSVRDTEAFF. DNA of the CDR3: TGCAGCGTTCGGGACACTGAAGCTTTCTTT.

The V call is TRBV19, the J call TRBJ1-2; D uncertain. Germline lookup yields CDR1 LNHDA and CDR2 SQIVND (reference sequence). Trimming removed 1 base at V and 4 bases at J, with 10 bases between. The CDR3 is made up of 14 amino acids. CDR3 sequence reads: CASSIVNSFYGYTF. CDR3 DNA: TGTGCCAGTAGTATAGTTAACAGCTTCTATGGCTACACCTTC. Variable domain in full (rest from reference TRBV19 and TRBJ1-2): DGGITQSPKYLFRKEGQNVTLSCEQNLNHDAMYWYRQDPGQGLRLIYYSQIVNDFQKGDIAEGYSVSREKKESFPLTVTSAQKNPTAFYLCASSIVNSFYGYTFGSGTRLTVV.

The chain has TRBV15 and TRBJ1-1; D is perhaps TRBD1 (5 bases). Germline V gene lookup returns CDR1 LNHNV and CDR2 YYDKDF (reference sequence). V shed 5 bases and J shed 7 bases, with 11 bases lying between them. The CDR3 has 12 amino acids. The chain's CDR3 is CATSWDVGEAFF. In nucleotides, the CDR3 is TGTGCCACCAGCTGGGACGTCGGTGAAGCTTTCTTT.

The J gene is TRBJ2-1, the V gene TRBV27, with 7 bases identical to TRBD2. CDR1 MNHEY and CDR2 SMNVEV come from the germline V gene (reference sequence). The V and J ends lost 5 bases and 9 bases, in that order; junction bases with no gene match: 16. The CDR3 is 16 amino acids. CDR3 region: CASSRSSGEIEGEQFF. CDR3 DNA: TGTGCCAGCAGTCGTTCCAGCGGGGAAATTGAAGGTGAGCAGTTCTTC.

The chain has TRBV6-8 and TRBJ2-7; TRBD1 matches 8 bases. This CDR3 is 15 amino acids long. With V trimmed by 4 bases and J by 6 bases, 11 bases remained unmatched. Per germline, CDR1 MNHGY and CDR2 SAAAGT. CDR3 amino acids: CASSSGGGTPAEQYF. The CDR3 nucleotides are TGTGCCAGCAGTTCAGGGGGCGGTACCCCGGCCGAGCAGTACTTC.

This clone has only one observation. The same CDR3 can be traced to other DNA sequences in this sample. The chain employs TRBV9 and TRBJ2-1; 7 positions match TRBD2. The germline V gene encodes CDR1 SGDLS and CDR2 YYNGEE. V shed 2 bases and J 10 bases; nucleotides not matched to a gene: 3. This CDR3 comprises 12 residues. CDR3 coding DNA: TGTGCCAGCAGCGTTAATAGCGGGGAGCAGTTCTTC. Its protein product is CASSVNSGEQFF.